This T cell receptor (beta chain) was captured in a study of identical twins. V lost 4 bases to trimming and J lost 0 bases; unmatched junction nucleotides: 8. The CDR3 totals 16 residues. The V gene's germline CDR1 is SGHRS and CDR2 YFSETQ. TCRdb reanalysed the 5' RACE reads using MiXCR and keeps one entry per CDR3 protein. The sample lists about 550,000 distinct CDR3 sequences, approximately 20% occurring once. This clonotype was observed a few times. A further study also used this sample, focusing on yellow fever vaccine responses in identical twins. This second study says: Twins' T cell vaccine responses reportedly looked partly convergent, partly personalized.

Sequencing was done on a sample of CD4+ T cells sorted from blood. The sequence was obtained from a woman aged 18-29 years in good health. J is TRBJ2-3 and V is TRBV5-1, with 7 positions matching TRBD2. The CDR3 nucleotides are TGCGCCAGCAGCGGGGGGACTACGGCTAGCACAGATACGCAGTATTTT. It codes for CASSGGTTASTDTQYF.